This T cell receptor beta chain was documented in a study of blood T cell repertoires in COVID-19. The wider study: PBMCs, B-cell-depleted T cells, or T cells were the source of the cDNA or gDNA that made up the material.

The CDR3 runs 15 residues. The V gene's germline CDR1 is SNHLY and CDR2 FYNNEI. J lost 5 bases, V lost 7 bases, and 9 bases had no gene match. Participants were placed into cohorts based on the clinical history they reported. Cohort 3 recovery required two negative PCRs, clearance, or symptom resolution. Original processing methods: Quantification of nucleated cells was approximated via reference gene primer amplification. Method: immunoSEQ multiplex PCR; TCRdb's copy keeps in-frame clones and lacks some. The D gene and trimming were derived from the DNA, and the V and J assignments and clone size from that table. The sample shows under 200,000 clones, approximately 80% of them seen only once.

V gene TRBV2 combines with J gene TRBJ1-5; 9 bases align to TRBD1. Sequencing was carried out using PBMCs or T cells enriched from blood (not recorded which). The clonotype was recovered from a man aged 45-65 years who had recovered from COVID-19. The CDR3 is CASNDRGRIDQPQHF. The CDR3 region has the DNA TGTGCCAGCAACGACAGGGGGAGAATTGATCAGCCCCAGCATTTT.